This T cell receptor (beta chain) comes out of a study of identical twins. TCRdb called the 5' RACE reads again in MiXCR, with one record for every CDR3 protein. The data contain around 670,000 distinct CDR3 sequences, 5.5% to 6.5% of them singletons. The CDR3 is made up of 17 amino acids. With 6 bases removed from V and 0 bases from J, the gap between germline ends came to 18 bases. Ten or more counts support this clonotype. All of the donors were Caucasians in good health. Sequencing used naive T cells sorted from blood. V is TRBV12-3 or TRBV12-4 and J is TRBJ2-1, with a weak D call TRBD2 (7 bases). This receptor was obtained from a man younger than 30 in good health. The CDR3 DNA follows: TGTGCCAGCAGCTTGGGGGGGCTCCCGAGCTCCTACAATGAGCAGTTCTTC. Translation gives CASSLGGLPSSYNEQFF.